A single sample gave rise to the 21 T cell receptor beta chains below, sequenced in a study of sequential checkpoint blockade in melanoma. Generated by immunoSEQ multiplex PCR, the TCRdb table keeps only in-frame clones and is missing some. The sample has 20,000 to 25,000 clones; roughly 76% are singletons. Stated treatment: randomized to nivolumab then ipilimumab (arm A) or the reverse (arm B). Sequenced here: CD8+ T cells sorted from blood (inferred from file names), sampled from a patient given nivolumab and ipilimumab in sequence. These TCRs come from a human donor with melanoma.

V gene TRBV27 combines with J gene TRBJ1-3; D not certain. Looked up from germline, CDR1 is MNHEY and CDR2 is SMNVEV (reference sequence). Trimming removed 10 bases at V and 3 bases at J, with 13 bases between. The CDR3 has 13 amino acids. The CDR3 sequence: CATKPAGGNTIYF. The CDR3 DNA reads as TGTGCCACCAAACCGGCAGGTGGAAACACCATATATTTT.

This clone is medium-sized (0.01 to 0.1%) within its sample. The chain couples TRBV27 to TRBJ2-7; no clear D gene. The CDR3 length is 13 residues. The germline V gene encodes CDR1 MNHEY and CDR2 SMNVEV (reference sequence). V was shortened by 6 bases and J by 2 bases, with 11 bases between the two germline ends. This chain's CDR3 is CASRTRNTYEQYF. Here the CDR3 DNA reads TGTGCCAGCAGGACCAGGAATACCTACGAGCAGTACTTC.

The chain couples TRBV6-5 to TRBJ1-5; the D gene is possibly TRBD1 (5 bases). CDR1 and CDR2 from the germline V gene are MNHEY and SVGAGI. CDR3 length: 15 residues. Trimming cost V 4 bases and J 4 bases, with 14 bases left between them. CDR3: CASSLVQGWNQPQHF. CDR3 in DNA: TGTGCCAGCAGTTTAGTCCAGGGATGGAATCAGCCCCAGCATTTT.

Written as DNA, the CDR3 is TGTGCCAGCAGCAAAAGGGACAGGGGGGACTCCTATAATTCACCCCTCCACTTT. This gives the protein CASSKRDRGDSYNSPLHF. The V call is TRBV21-1, the J call TRBJ1-6; the D call in the table, TRBD1, was not verified against the DNA. TRBV21-1 is flagged as a pseudogene. The CDR3 is made up of 18 amino acids.

The chain employs TRBV4-2 and TRBJ2-7; no reliable D call. There are 15 residues in the CDR3. V was cut by 1 base and J by 2 bases, with 12 bases left in between. Germline V gene lookup returns CDR1 LGHNA and CDR2 YNFKEQ. CDR3 sequence reads: CASSQGIALAYEQYF. Here the CDR3 DNA reads TGTGCCAGCAGCCAAGGGATAGCTTTGGCCTACGAGCAGTACTTC.

The rearrangement uses TRBV19 and TRBJ2-2, with TRBD1 as a possible D gene (5 bases). Per germline, CDR1 LNHDA and CDR2 SQIVND (reference sequence). Trimming stripped 11 bases from V and 1 base from J, with 14 bases between. The CDR3 is made up of 14 amino acids. This chain's CDR3 is CAVGRGLNTGELFF. In DNA form, the CDR3 reads TGTGCCGTAGGAAGGGGTTTGAACACCGGGGAGCTGTTTTTT.

V usage is TRBV11-2 and J usage is TRBJ2-5, with unresolved D. The V end lost 0 bases, the J end lost 5 bases, and 13 bases lay between the germline ends. The CDR3 runs 15 residues. Germline V gene lookup returns CDR1 SGHAT and CDR2 FQNNGV. The DNA of the CDR3 is TGTGCCAGCAGCTTAGAATTAGCCATTTCGGAGACCCAGTACTTC. Translated, it gives CASSLELAISETQYF.

CDR3 sequence reads: CASSEFFGSRGYEQYF. The DNA for the CDR3 is TGTGCCAGCAGTGAATTCTTCGGAAGCAGAGGTTACGAGCAGTACTTC. This chain uses TRBV6-1 with TRBJ2-7, with D uncertain. Deletions cut 2 bases from V and 4 bases from J, with 18 bases between. Germline CDR1 reads MNHNS; CDR2 reads SASEGT. This CDR3 region has 16 residues.

The chain combines TRBV11-2 with TRBJ2-7; 9 nucleotides match TRBD1. This CDR3 has 17 amino acids. V dropped 5 bases and J dropped 2; count of bases not matched to a gene: 13. Germline CDR1 SGHAT, CDR2 FQNNGV. CDR3 in amino acids: CASSVGIRQGDTYEQYF. For the CDR3, the DNA is TGTGCCAGCAGCGTAGGGATTCGACAGGGGGACACCTACGAGCAGTACTTC.

This rearrangement joins TRBV4-2 to TRBJ1-1; D ambiguous. V shed 1 base and J shed 8 bases, with 20 bases lying between them. CDR1 and CDR2 from the germline V gene are LGHNA and YNFKEQ. The CDR3 runs 16 residues. The CDR3 region is CASSQAIRPRGEEAFF. In nucleotides, the CDR3 is TGTGCCAGCAGCCAAGCTATCCGGCCTCGGGGAGAGGAAGCTTTCTTT.

The sample holds one count of this clone. This sequence joins TRBV15 and TRBJ2-7; possibly TRBD1 for D (6 bases). Germline assignment: CDR1 LNHNV and CDR2 YYDKDF (reference sequence). The CDR3 has 13 amino acids. Deletions cut 8 bases from V and 6 bases from J, with 17 bases between. This CDR3 reads CATRDKGSLEQYF. The CDR3 DNA sequence: TGTGCCACCCGGGACAAAGGGTCCCTCGAGCAGTACTTC.

V usage is TRBV30 and J usage is TRBJ1-2; perhaps TRBD1 as D (6 bases). The CDR3 extends over 15 amino acids. V lost 4 bases, J lost 0 bases, and 15 bases lay in between. The germline V gene has CDR1 GTSNPN and CDR2 SVGIG (reference sequence). The CDR3, as DNA: TGTGCCTGGACCTGGGGCAGGGGCCCTAACTATGGCTACACCTTC. This encodes CAWTWGRGPNYGYTF.

With regard to this clone: Other DNA sequences within the sample encode an identical CDR3. The genes are TRBV4-1 and TRBJ2-7; 11 bases align to TRBD1. J gave up 4 bases and V 3 bases, and 5 bases lay outside the gene matches. CDR1 and CDR2 from the germline V gene are MGHRA and YSYEKL. The CDR3 length is 15 residues. Written as DNA, the CDR3 is TGCGCCAGCAGCCACAGGACAGGGGGCGGATACGAGCAGTACTTC. Its protein product is CASSHRTGGGYEQYF.

This clone was observed a handful of times. This chain uses TRBV10-1 with TRBJ2-2; TRBD1 matches 8 bases. Unmatched junction bases numbered 8, after V lost 10 bases and J lost 4 bases. Looked up from germline, CDR1 is WNHNN and CDR2 is SYGVQD (reference sequence). This CDR3 is built from 14 residues. CDR3 loop: CATSTGEATGELFF. In nucleotides, the CDR3 is TGCGCCACCTCGACAGGGGAGGCCACCGGGGAGCTGTTTTTT.

The rearrangement links TRBV10-1 to TRBJ2-3, with TRBD2 matching 8 bases. Germline V gives CDR1 WNHNN, CDR2 SYGVQD (reference sequence). V shed 0 bases, J shed 5 bases, and the junction held 4 bases outside the gene matches. The CDR3 length is 15 residues. The CDR3 reads CASSESLAGEDTQYF. The CDR3 DNA reads as TGCGCCAGCAGTGAGTCGCTAGCGGGTGAAGATACGCAGTATTTT.

V is TRBV9 and J is TRBJ2-3; the match to TRBD2 covers 8 bases. The germline gives CDR1 SGDLS, CDR2 YYNGEE. V trimming: 4 bases; J trimming: 6 bases; junction bases outside the gene matches: 16. This CDR3 region has 17 residues. CDR3 bases: TGTGCCAGCAGCCGAGGTTCGGGGGGGGCCCCCACGGATACGCAGTATTTT. Amino acid sequence: CASSRGSGGAPTDTQYF.

The chain links TRBV5-1 to TRBJ1-2; 7 bases are a match to TRBD1. Germline loops: CDR1 SGHRS, CDR2 YFSETQ. CDR3 length: 15 amino acids. Trimming removed 4 bases from V and 2 bases from J; junction bases left unmatched: 8. The CDR3 region is CASSQRGPENYGYTF. The DNA of the CDR3 is TGCGCCAGCAGCCAGAGGGGGCCAGAAAACTATGGCTACACCTTC.

The genes are TRBV25-1 and TRBJ2-1; D perhaps matches TRBD1 (6 bases). Looked up from germline, CDR1 is MGHDK and CDR2 is SYGVNS. The CDR3 contains 14 residues. The V and J ends lost 6 bases and 4 bases respectively, with 13 bases between them. CDR3 DNA sequence: TGTGCCAGCAGCCGGGACAAGGCATACAATGAGCAGTTCTTC. This encodes CASSRDKAYNEQFF. The variable domain in full, completed from reference TRBV25-1 and TRBJ2-1, reads EADIYQTPRYLVIGTGKKITLECSQTMGHDKMYWYQQDPGMELHLIHYSYGVNSTEKGDLSSESTVSRIRTEHFPLTLESARPSHTSQYLCASSRDKAYNEQFFGPGTRLTVL.

V gene TRBV6-5 combines with J gene TRBJ2-2, with D unresolved. The CDR3 loop spans 12 amino acids. Looked up from germline, CDR1 is MNHEY and CDR2 is SVGAGI. The V end lost 7 bases, the J end lost 5 bases, and 8 bases lay between the germline ends. The CDR3 DNA sequence: TGTGCCAGCACAGATGGTACCGGGGAGCTGTTTTTT. Its translation is CASTDGTGELFF.

The rearrangement joins TRBV7-8 to TRBJ1-5, with D perhaps matching TRBD1 (5 bases). Trimming stripped 1 base from V and 9 bases from J, with 16 bases between. This CDR3 is 15 amino acids long. CDR1 and CDR2 (germline): SGHVS, FQNEAQ. The CDR3 DNA follows: TGTGCCAGCAGCTTAGTGGAGGGGTCCAGGGTGCCCCAGCATTTT. Protein: CASSLVEGSRVPQHF.

The chain recombines TRBV7-9 with TRBJ2-5, with 9 bases fitting TRBD1. Trimming took 5 bases from V and 0 from J; bases not matched to a gene: 7. Germline V lookup: CDR1 SEHNR, CDR2 FQNEAQ (reference sequence). This CDR3 has 16 amino acids. The CDR3 DNA follows: TGTGCCAGCAGCCTCCTGGGACAGGGCGACCAAGAGACCCAGTACTTC. It specifies CASSLLGQGDQETQYF.